This T cell receptor (beta chain) came from a study of T-cell reconstitution after alpha-beta-depleted transplantation in children. Study-level findings and limits: After one year, T-cell counts and TCRbeta diversity mostly came from new T cells.

A TCRbeta library incorporating unique molecular identifiers was prepared. TCRdb processed the PCR reads anew with MiXCR; each CDR3 protein has one entry. Among a few hundred thousand distinct CDR3 sequences listed, around 27% were seen once. This clonotype was seen only a few times. What it recognizes is unknown. V gave up 3 bases and J gave up 6 bases; unmatched junction bases: 13. The CDR3 extends over 17 amino acids. Germline V lookup: CDR1 SGHVS, CDR2 FQNEAQ. Sample: PBMCs, taken before TCRalphabeta/CD19-depleted stem cell transplant. This receptor was identified in a boy younger than two with Wiskott-Aldrich syndrome, due to receive a stem cell transplant. The V and J genes are TRBV7-8 and TRBJ2-1; TRBD2 matches 8 bases. The CDR3 DNA follows: TGTGCCAGCAGCTTCCGTCTTAGCGGGATAAGGGGCAATGAGCAGTTCTTC. Encoded protein: CASSFRLSGIRGNEQFF.